These T cell receptor beta chains were read from a single sample in a study of blood T cell repertoires in COVID-19. Measured with immunoSEQ multiplex PCR; TCRdb has only the in-frame clones, and not every one. This sample carries 350,000 to 400,000 clones, 80% to 95% of them seen once, and the ten largest clones take about 0.86%. Sequencing used PBMCs or T cells enriched from blood (not recorded which). The source of these receptors is a woman in her thirties or forties who had been exposed to COVID-19. The CDR3 runs from the conserved cysteine through the conserved F or W. The D gene is left open where the match is weak. Part of the rows lack a size; the others show once, few, many or a class for expanded clones.

clone_size: .
v_call: TRBV18
d_call: TRBD1
j_call: TRBJ1-5
cdr3_nt: TGTGCCAGCTCACCTCCCGGGACAGGGGATAGGAATCAGCCCCAGCATTTT
cdr3_aa: CASSPPGTGDRNQPQHF

clone_size: .
v_call: TRBV5-4
d_call: TRBD1
j_call: TRBJ1-2
cdr3_nt: TGTGCCAGCAGCACTTGGACAGGGTCCGGCTACACCTTC
cdr3_aa: CASSTWTGSGYTF

clone_size: .
v_call: TRBV5-8
d_call: TRBD2
j_call: TRBJ2-1
cdr3_nt: TGTGCCAGCAGCTGGGGACTAGCGGGAGAAGGTGTTTACAATGAGCAGTTCTTC
cdr3_aa: CASSWGLAGEGVYNEQFF

clone_size: .
v_call: TRBV6-1
d_call: .
j_call: TRBJ1-6
cdr3_nt: TGTGCCAGCAGTGAGGGAGGTGCTTATTCACCCCTCCACTTT
cdr3_aa: CASSEGGAYSPLHF

clone_size: .
v_call: TRBV7-2
d_call: .
j_call: TRBJ2-7
cdr3_nt: TGTGCCAGCAGCTCTCGAGCGGGTAGCAGCTCCTACGAGCAGTACTTC
cdr3_aa: CASSSRAGSSSYEQYF

clone_size: .
v_call: TRBV5-1
d_call: .
j_call: TRBJ1-4
cdr3_nt: TGCGCCAGCAGCTTGGAACCTCAAGCAGAAAAACTGTTTTTT
cdr3_aa: CASSLEPQAEKLFF

clone_size: .
v_call: TRBV18
d_call: TRBD1
j_call: TRBJ1-2
cdr3_nt: TGTGCCAGCTCACCCGACCCGGGACAGGGCTATGGCTACACCTTC
cdr3_aa: CASSPDPGQGYGYTF

clone_size: few
v_call: TRBV28
d_call: TRBD1
j_call: TRBJ1-2
cdr3_nt: TGTGCCAGCGGTGACAGGGTAGCAGGGGGCTACACCTTC
cdr3_aa: CASGDRVAGGYTF

clone_size: .
v_call: TRBV10-3
d_call: .
j_call: TRBJ2-3
cdr3_nt: TGTGCCATCAGTGAGGGCTTAGCGACAGATACGCAGTATTTT
cdr3_aa: CAISEGLATDTQYF

clone_size: .
v_call: TRBV7-2
d_call: TRBD1
j_call: TRBJ2-2
cdr3_nt: TGTGCCAGCAGCCCAGGGACAGGGGGGCGGGCCGGGGAGCTGTTTTTT
cdr3_aa: CASSPGTGGRAGELFF

clone_size: few
v_call: TRBV18
d_call: .
j_call: TRBJ1-2
cdr3_nt: TGTGCCAGCTCACCAAGAGCGACTAACTATGGCTACACCTTC
cdr3_aa: CASSPRATNYGYTF

clone_size: few
v_call: TRBV7-2
d_call: .
j_call: TRBJ2-3
cdr3_nt: TGTGCCAGCAGCAACTTCGCAGATACGCAGTATTTT
cdr3_aa: CASSNFADTQYF

clone_size: .
v_call: TRBV12-3/TRBV12-4
d_call: .
j_call: TRBJ2-7
cdr3_nt: TGTGCCAGCAGTCTCTCACTCTACGAGCAGTACTTC
cdr3_aa: CASSLSLYEQYF

clone_size: .
v_call: TRBV2
d_call: TRBD2
j_call: TRBJ2-1
cdr3_nt: TGTGCCAGCAGTCCCAACTCTCTAGCGGGAGCGGGGAATGAGCAGTTCTTC
cdr3_aa: CASSPNSLAGAGNEQFF

clone_size: .
v_call: TRBV7-2
d_call: TRBD1
j_call: TRBJ2-7
cdr3_nt: TGTGCCAGCAGCTTCGTGGGACAGTACTACGAGCAGTACTTC
cdr3_aa: CASSFVGQYYEQYF

clone_size: .
v_call: TRBV4-1
d_call: .
j_call: TRBJ2-2
cdr3_nt: TGCGCCAGCAGCCAAGCAGGGCGGAGAGGCGGGGAGCTGTTTTTT
cdr3_aa: CASSQAGRRGGELFF

clone_size: .
v_call: TRBV5-1
d_call: TRBD1
j_call: TRBJ1-6
cdr3_nt: TGCGCCAGCAGCCCGGGGACAGGGTATTCACCCCTCCACTTT
cdr3_aa: CASSPGTGYSPLHF

clone_size: .
v_call: TRBV5-1
d_call: TRBD1
j_call: TRBJ1-5
cdr3_nt: TGCGCCAGCAGCTTGGAAGGGACAGGGGGCCATCAGCCCCAGCATTTT
cdr3_aa: CASSLEGTGGHQPQHF

clone_size: once
v_call: TRBV6-5
d_call: TRBD1
j_call: TRBJ1-2
cdr3_nt: TGTGCCAGCAGGAACAGGGGCGAGGGAAGTCATGGCTACACCTTC
cdr3_aa: CASRNRGEGSHGYTF

clone_size: .
v_call: TRBV7-2
d_call: TRBD2
j_call: TRBJ2-1
cdr3_nt: TGTGCCAGCAGCCCCCGATTAGCGGGCCATCCCGGGGTCTTC
cdr3_aa: CASSPRLAGHPGVF

clone_size: .
v_call: TRBV2
d_call: .
j_call: TRBJ1-1
cdr3_nt: TGTGCCACGACCCGACGGGTTGACACTGAAGCTTTCTTT
cdr3_aa: CATTRRVDTEAFF

clone_size: .
v_call: TRBV5-1
d_call: TRBD2
j_call: TRBJ2-5
cdr3_nt: TGCGCCAGCAGCTCAATCGGGACTAGCGGTTTTCAAGAGACCCAGTACTTC
cdr3_aa: CASSSIGTSGFQETQYF

clone_size: .
v_call: TRBV6-5
d_call: TRBD1
j_call: TRBJ1-4
cdr3_nt: TGTGCCAGCAGCGCGGGACAGGGAGGAGAAAAACTGTTTTTT
cdr3_aa: CASSAGQGGEKLFF

clone_size: .
v_call: TRBV11-2
d_call: TRBD2
j_call: TRBJ2-3
cdr3_nt: TGTGCCAGCAGCCTCCTCGGGACTAGCGCCCGCACAGATACGCAGTATTTT
cdr3_aa: CASSLLGTSARTDTQYF

clone_size: .
v_call: TRBV18
d_call: .
j_call: TRBJ2-7
cdr3_nt: TGTGCCAGCTCACCATCGGGGAGGAGTTACGAGCAGTACTTC
cdr3_aa: CASSPSGRSYEQYF

clone_size: .
v_call: TRBV19
d_call: TRBD2
j_call: TRBJ2-1
cdr3_nt: TGTGCCAGTAGTATGTCGCTCAGCGGGAGAACCGATGAGCAGTTCTTC
cdr3_aa: CASSMSLSGRTDEQFF

clone_size: once
v_call: TRBV5-1
d_call: .
j_call: TRBJ1-5
cdr3_nt: TGCGCCAGCAGCCCTTTCGGTAGCAATCAGCCCCAGCATTTT
cdr3_aa: CASSPFGSNQPQHF

clone_size: .
v_call: TRBV7-8
d_call: TRBD1
j_call: TRBJ1-3
cdr3_nt: TGTGCCAGCAGCCCCTTGGGACAGGGAAACACCATATATTTT
cdr3_aa: CASSPLGQGNTIYF

clone_size: .
v_call: TRBV18
d_call: TRBD2
j_call: TRBJ2-1
cdr3_nt: TGTGCCAGCTCACCGGCGGGGGAGACCTACAATGAGCAGTTCTTC
cdr3_aa: CASSPAGETYNEQFF

clone_size: .
v_call: TRBV7-2
d_call: TRBD2
j_call: TRBJ2-3
cdr3_nt: TGTGCCAGCAGCTTCATCCCTTCCGGGGGGAGCACAGATACGCAGTATTTT
cdr3_aa: CASSFIPSGGSTDTQYF